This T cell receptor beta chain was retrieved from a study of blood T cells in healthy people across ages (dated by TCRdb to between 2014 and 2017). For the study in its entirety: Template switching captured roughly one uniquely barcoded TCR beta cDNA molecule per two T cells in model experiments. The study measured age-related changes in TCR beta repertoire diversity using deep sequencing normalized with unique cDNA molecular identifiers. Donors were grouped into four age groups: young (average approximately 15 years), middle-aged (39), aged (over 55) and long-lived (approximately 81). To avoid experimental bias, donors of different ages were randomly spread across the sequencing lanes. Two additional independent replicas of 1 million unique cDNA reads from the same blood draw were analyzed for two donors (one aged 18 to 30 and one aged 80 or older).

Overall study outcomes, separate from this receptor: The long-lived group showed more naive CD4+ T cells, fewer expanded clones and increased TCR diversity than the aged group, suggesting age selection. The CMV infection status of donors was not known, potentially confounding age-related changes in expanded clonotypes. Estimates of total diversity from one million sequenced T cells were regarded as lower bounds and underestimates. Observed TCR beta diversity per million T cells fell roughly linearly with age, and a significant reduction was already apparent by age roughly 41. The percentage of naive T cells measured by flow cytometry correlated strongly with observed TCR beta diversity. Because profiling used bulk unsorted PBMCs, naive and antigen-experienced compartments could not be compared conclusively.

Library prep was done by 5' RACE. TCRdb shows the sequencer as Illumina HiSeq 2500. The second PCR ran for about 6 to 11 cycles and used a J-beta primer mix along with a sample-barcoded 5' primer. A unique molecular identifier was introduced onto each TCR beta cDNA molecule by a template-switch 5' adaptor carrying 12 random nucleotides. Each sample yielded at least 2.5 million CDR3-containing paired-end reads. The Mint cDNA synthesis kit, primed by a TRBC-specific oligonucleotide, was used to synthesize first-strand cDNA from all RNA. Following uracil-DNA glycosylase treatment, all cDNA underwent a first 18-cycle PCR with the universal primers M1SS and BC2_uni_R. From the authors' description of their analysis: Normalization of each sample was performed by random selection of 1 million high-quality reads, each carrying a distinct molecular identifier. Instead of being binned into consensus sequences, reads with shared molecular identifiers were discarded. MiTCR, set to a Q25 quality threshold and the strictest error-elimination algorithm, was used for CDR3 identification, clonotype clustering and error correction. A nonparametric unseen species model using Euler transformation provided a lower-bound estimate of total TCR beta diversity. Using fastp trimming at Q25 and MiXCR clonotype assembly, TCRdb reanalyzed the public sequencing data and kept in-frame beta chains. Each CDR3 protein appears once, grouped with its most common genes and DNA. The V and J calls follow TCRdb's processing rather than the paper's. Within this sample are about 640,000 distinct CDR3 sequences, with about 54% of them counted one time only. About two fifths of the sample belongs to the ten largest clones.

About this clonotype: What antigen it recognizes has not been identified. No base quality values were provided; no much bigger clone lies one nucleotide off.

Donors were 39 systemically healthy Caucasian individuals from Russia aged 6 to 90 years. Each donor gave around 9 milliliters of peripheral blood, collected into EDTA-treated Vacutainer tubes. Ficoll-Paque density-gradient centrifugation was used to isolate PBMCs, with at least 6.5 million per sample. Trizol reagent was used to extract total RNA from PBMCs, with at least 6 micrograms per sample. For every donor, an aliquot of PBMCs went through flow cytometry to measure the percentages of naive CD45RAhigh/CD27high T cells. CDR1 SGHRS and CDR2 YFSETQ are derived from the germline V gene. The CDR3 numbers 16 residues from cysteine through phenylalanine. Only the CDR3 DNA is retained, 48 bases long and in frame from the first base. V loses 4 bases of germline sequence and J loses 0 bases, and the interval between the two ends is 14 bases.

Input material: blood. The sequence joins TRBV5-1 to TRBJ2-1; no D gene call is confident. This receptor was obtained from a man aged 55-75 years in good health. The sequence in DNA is TGCGCCAGCAGCCTAAGTGGTCAAAGCTCCTACAATGAGCAGTTCTTC. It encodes CASSLSGQSSYNEQFF.